One sample yielded the 24 T cell receptor beta chains listed below, sequenced in a study of cytomegalovirus exposure and HLA in healthy donors. TCRdb keeps only in-frame clones here, not all; method: immunoSEQ multiplex PCR. The sample shows some 230,000 clones, around 90% of them seen only once. The sequencing input was PBMCs. The receptor set was obtained from a woman aged 18-29 years in good health and CMV-seronegative.

The chain employs TRBV5-1 and TRBJ2-5, with no clear D. Trimming took 0 bases from V and 1 from J, leaving 7 bases between them. Per germline, CDR1 SGHRS and CDR2 YFSETQ. The CDR3 runs to 14 residues. The chain's CDR3 is CASSLALLQETQYF. In nucleotides, the CDR3 is TGCGCCAGCAGCTTGGCACTCCTCCAAGAGACCCAGTACTTC. The full variable domain, completed using reference TRBV5-1 and TRBJ2-5, is KAGVTQTPRYLIKTRGQQVTLSCSPISGHRSVSWYQQTPGQGLQFLFEYFSETQRNKGNFPGRFSGRQFSNSRSEMNVSTLELGDSALYLCASSLALLQETQYFGPGTRLLVL.

The rearrangement links TRBV7-8 to TRBJ2-7; 11 nucleotides agree with TRBD2. V was clipped by 1 base and J by 3 bases; unmatched bases: 2. CDR3 length: 15 residues. The germline CDR1 and CDR2 sequences are SGHVS and FQNEAQ. CDR3 protein: CASSLVSGRDYEQYF. CDR3 DNA: TGTGCCAGCAGCTTAGTTAGCGGGAGGGACTACGAGCAGTACTTC.

The chain carries TRBV19 and TRBJ1-2; 8 nucleotides match TRBD1. CDR1 and CDR2 (germline): LNHDA, SQIVND (reference sequence). V lost 2 bases to trimming and J lost 9 bases; unmatched junction nucleotides: 2. This CDR3 has 12 amino acids. CDR3 nucleotide sequence: TGTGCCAGTAGTATATCAGGGGGCCGCTACACCTTC. It encodes CASSISGGRYTF. Full variable domain (outside the CDR3, taken from reference TRBV19 and TRBJ1-2): DGGITQSPKYLFRKEGQNVTLSCEQNLNHDAMYWYRQDPGQGLRLIYYSQIVNDFQKGDIAEGYSVSREKKESFPLTVTSAQKNPTAFYLCASSISGGRYTFGSGTRLTVV.

The chain couples TRBV30 to TRBJ1-2, with a possible D match to TRBD1 (6 bases). This CDR3 has 13 amino acids. The V gene lost 4 bases and the J gene lost 7 bases, with 16 bases spanning the gap. In germline, CDR1 is GTSNPN, CDR2 SVGIG (reference sequence). The CDR3 sequence is CAWISVRGSGYTF. The CDR3 bases are TGTGCCTGGATCTCAGTCAGGGGAAGTGGCTACACCTTC.

The J gene is TRBJ2-2, the V gene TRBV15; maybe TRBD1 (5 bases). CDR3 length: 15 amino acids. Per germline, CDR1 LNHNV and CDR2 YYDKDF (reference sequence). Trimming cost V 0 bases and J 6 bases, with 11 bases left between them. The DNA of the CDR3 is TGTGCCACCAGCAGAGATCTGAAAGGGGCCGGGGAGCTGTTTTTT. Translation gives CATSRDLKGAGELFF.

The chain is built from TRBV6-5 and TRBJ2-3; 8 nucleotides agree with TRBD2. After removal of 5 bases from V and 6 bases from J, the junction contained 10 bases not matched to a gene. CDR1 and CDR2 (germline): MNHEY, SVGAGI. This CDR3 is 15 amino acids long. For the CDR3, the DNA is TGTGCCAGCAGTCCGAGCGGGAGTGAGTTCGATACGCAGTATTTT. As protein: CASSPSGSEFDTQYF.

The chain uses TRBV28 and TRBJ1-1, with D possibly matching TRBD1 (5 bases). The germline gives CDR1 MDHEN, CDR2 SYDVKM. Trimming stripped 3 bases from V and 8 bases from J, with 16 bases between. There are 14 residues in the CDR3. The CDR3 sequence: CASSFWGLPVEAFF. The DNA of the CDR3 is TGTGCCAGCAGTTTTTGGGGCCTCCCGGTAGAAGCTTTCTTT.

V and J are TRBV5-1 and TRBJ1-6, with no clear D. CDR1 and CDR2 (germline): SGHRS, YFSETQ. V lost 4 bases and J lost 6, with 8 bases in between. CDR3 length: 13 residues. CDR3 nucleotides: TGCGCCAGCAGCCTGACGGGTAATTCACCCCTCCACTTT. Translated, it gives CASSLTGNSPLHF.

This chain connects TRBV27 to TRBJ1-1; 7 nucleotides match TRBD1. The CDR3 length is 13 residues. Per germline, CDR1 MNHEY and CDR2 SMNVEV (reference sequence). V trimming: 5 bases; J trimming: 4 bases; junction bases outside the gene matches: 4. The CDR3 nucleotides read TGTGCCAGCAGTATGCAGGGGGTCACTGAAGCTTTCTTT. Amino acids: CASSMQGVTEAFF.

The V and J genes are TRBV5-6 and TRBJ2-3, with 8 bases identical to TRBD1. The CDR3 spans 17 residues. Germline V gene sequence: CDR1 SGHDT, CDR2 YYEEEE. V gave up 2 bases and J gave up 0 bases; unmatched junction bases: 8. The CDR3 here is CASSFGQGPPSTDTQYF. CDR3 DNA: TGTGCCAGCAGCTTTGGACAGGGTCCCCCTAGCACAGATACGCAGTATTTT.

The J gene is TRBJ2-3, the V gene TRBV4-1; 11 positions match TRBD2. There are 17 residues in the CDR3. CDR1 and CDR2 (germline): MGHRA, YSYEKL. With V trimmed by 0 bases and J by 5 bases, 7 bases remained unmatched. The chain's CDR3 is CASSQDETSGTGDTQYF. The CDR3 nucleotides read TGCGCCAGCAGCCAAGACGAGACTAGCGGGACCGGAGATACGCAGTATTTT.

The chain is built from TRBV10-1 and TRBJ2-1; 8 nucleotides agree with TRBD2. CDR1 WNHNN and CDR2 SYGVQD come from the germline V gene (reference sequence). The J segment lost 2 bases and the V segment lost 5 bases, leaving 5 bases of the junction unmatched. This CDR3 has 15 residues. CDR3 in DNA: TGCGCCAGCAGTCAAGCGGGAGTCCCCTACAATGAGCAGTTCTTC. This encodes CASSQAGVPYNEQFF.

The V and J genes are TRBV2 and TRBJ2-1, with TRBD1 identical over 8 bases. The length of the CDR3 is 14 residues. J lost 6 bases, V lost 8 bases, and 9 bases had no gene match. Germline CDR1 SNHLY, CDR2 FYNNEI. This chain's CDR3 is CASGTGQAPNEQFF. CDR3 in DNA: TGTGCCAGCGGTACGGGACAGGCCCCCAATGAGCAGTTCTTC.

The gene calls are TRBV4-2 and TRBJ2-3; TRBD2 aligns across 12 bases. Germline assignment: CDR1 LGHNA and CDR2 YNFKEQ. With V trimmed by 1 base and J by 0 bases, 5 bases remained unmatched. The CDR3 runs to 18 residues. CDR3 amino acids: CASSQALAGGPSTDTQYF. The CDR3 DNA sequence: TGTGCCAGCAGCCAAGCTCTAGCGGGAGGGCCGAGCACAGATACGCAGTATTTT.

The rearrangement uses TRBV5-1 and TRBJ2-2, with TRBD2 matching over 13 bases. From germline, CDR1 is SGHRS and CDR2 YFSETQ. The CDR3 is made up of 19 amino acids. J lost 5 bases, V lost 4 bases, and 14 bases had no gene match. This CDR3 is CASSAIKLAGGPVTGELFF. The CDR3 nucleotides are TGCGCCAGCAGCGCCATAAAACTAGCGGGAGGGCCGGTTACCGGGGAGCTGTTTTTT.

The chain is built from TRBV6-1 and TRBJ1-1, with D possibly matching TRBD1 (5 bases). CDR1 MNHNS and CDR2 SASEGT come from the germline V gene. Trimming cost V 7 bases and J 4 bases, with 19 bases left between them. This CDR3 contains 15 residues. CDR3 nucleotides: TGTGCCAGCACGTTAACGCAGGGAGGGAGCACTGAAGCTTTCTTT. This sequence encodes CASTLTQGGSTEAFF.

The V and J genes are TRBV5-6 and TRBJ2-1; 9 positions agree with TRBD2. V shed 0 bases, J shed 3 bases, and the junction held 7 bases outside the gene matches. The germline CDR1 and CDR2 sequences are SGHDT and YYEEEE. The CDR3 sequence is 17 residues long. The CDR3 reads CASSLVKREVVYNEQFF. The CDR3 DNA is TGTGCCAGCAGCTTGGTTAAGCGGGAGGTTGTCTACAATGAGCAGTTCTTC.

This clone was observed a handful of times. The chain combines TRBV5-1 with TRBJ2-3, with D unclear. V was shortened by 0 bases and J by 0 bases, with 8 bases between the two germline ends. CDR1 SGHRS and CDR2 YFSETQ come from the germline V gene. The CDR3 is made up of 15 amino acids. The CDR3 loop is CASSLDVSSTDTQYF. The CDR3 region has the DNA TGCGCCAGCAGCTTGGATGTCTCTAGCACAGATACGCAGTATTTT.

The chain employs TRBV19 and TRBJ1-2; TRBD1 matches at 12 bases. The CDR3 has 15 amino acids. Germline V CDR1 and CDR2: LNHDA, SQIVND (reference sequence). Germline trimming cut 5 bases from V and 7 bases from J; bases unmatched to any gene: 8. The CDR3, as DNA: TGTGCCAGTAGTGCCTGGGACAGGGGGCGCGGTGGCTACACCTTC. It translates to CASSAWDRGRGGYTF.

The chain carries TRBV6-4 and TRBJ1-1; TRBD1 agrees at 9 bases. This CDR3 has 15 residues. CDR1 and CDR2 from the germline V gene are MRHNA and SNTAGT. The J segment lost 4 bases and the V segment lost 3 bases, leaving 6 bases of the junction unmatched. The CDR3 DNA follows: TGTGCCAGCAGTGAGACAGGGGGTTCGGGCACTGAAGCTTTCTTT. Its protein product is CASSETGGSGTEAFF.

V usage is TRBV9 and J usage is TRBJ2-5, with 10 bases that match TRBD2. Germline values: CDR1 SGDLS, CDR2 YYNGEE. The CDR3 loop spans 15 amino acids. V was pared by 4 bases and J by 5 bases, with 8 bases of the junction left unmatched. CDR3 amino acids: CASSPSGSLTETQYF. CDR3 in DNA: TGTGCCAGCAGCCCTAGCGGGAGTTTGACGGAGACCCAGTACTTC.

CDR3 sequence reads: CASRYSQGANTEAFF. The CDR3 DNA reads TGTGCCAGCAGATACTCCCAGGGCGCGAACACTGAAGCTTTCTTT. The rearrangement links TRBV5-4 to TRBJ1-1, with D maybe TRBD1 (5 bases). This CDR3 region has 15 residues. V was trimmed by 5 bases and J by 1 base, leaving 15 bases between them. The germline CDR1 and CDR2 sequences are SGHNT and YYREEE (reference sequence).

The chain couples TRBV9 to TRBJ2-5; the match to TRBD1 covers 7 bases. Germline V gene data show CDR1 as SGDLS and CDR2 as YYNGEE. The CDR3 has 15 amino acids. Trimming removed 0 bases from V and 5 bases from J; junction bases left unmatched: 7. The CDR3 loop is CASSVEGAFRETQYF. For the CDR3, the DNA is TGTGCCAGCAGCGTAGAGGGGGCGTTTCGGGAGACCCAGTACTTC.

This clone was observed a single time. The J gene is TRBJ1-1, the V gene TRBV28; no clear D. The V gene's germline CDR1 is MDHEN and CDR2 SYDVKM. There are 16 residues in the CDR3. V was cut by 2 bases and J by 6 bases, with 19 bases left in between. The CDR3 here is CASSLNGRGTSSEAFF. The CDR3 DNA follows: TGTGCCAGCAGTTTAAATGGCAGAGGAACCTCGTCTGAAGCTTTCTTT. Full variable domain (outside the CDR3, taken from reference TRBV28 and TRBJ1-1): DVKVTQSSRYLVKRTGEKVFLECVQDMDHENMFWYRQDPGLGLRLIYFSYDVKMKEKGDIPEGYSVSREKKERFSLILESASTNQTSMYLCASSLNGRGTSSEAFFGQGTRLTVV.